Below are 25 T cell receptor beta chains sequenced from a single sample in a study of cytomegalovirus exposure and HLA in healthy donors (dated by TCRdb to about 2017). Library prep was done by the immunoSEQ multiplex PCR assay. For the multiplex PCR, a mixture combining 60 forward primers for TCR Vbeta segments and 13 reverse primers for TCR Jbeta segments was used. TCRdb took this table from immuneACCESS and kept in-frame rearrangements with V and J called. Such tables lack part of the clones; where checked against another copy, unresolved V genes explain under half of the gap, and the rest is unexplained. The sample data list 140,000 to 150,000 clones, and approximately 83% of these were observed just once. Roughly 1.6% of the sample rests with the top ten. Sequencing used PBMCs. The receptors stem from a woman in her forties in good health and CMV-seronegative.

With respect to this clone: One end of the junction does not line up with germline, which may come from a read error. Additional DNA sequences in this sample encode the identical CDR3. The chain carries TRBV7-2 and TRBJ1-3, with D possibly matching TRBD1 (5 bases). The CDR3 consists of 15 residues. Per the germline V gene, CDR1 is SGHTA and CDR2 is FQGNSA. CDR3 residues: CASSFLGLSGNTIYF. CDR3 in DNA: TGTGCTAGCAGCTTTTTGGGGCTCTCTGGAAACACCATATATTTT.

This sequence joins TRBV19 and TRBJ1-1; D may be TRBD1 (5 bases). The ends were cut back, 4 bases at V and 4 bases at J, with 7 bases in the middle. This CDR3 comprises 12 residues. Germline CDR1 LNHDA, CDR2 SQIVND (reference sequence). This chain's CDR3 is CASSTGSTEAFF. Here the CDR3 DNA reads TGTGCCAGTAGTACAGGGTCCACTGAAGCTTTCTTT. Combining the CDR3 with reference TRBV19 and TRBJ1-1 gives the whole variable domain DGGITQSPKYLFRKEGQNVTLSCEQNLNHDAMYWYRQDPGQGLRLIYYSQIVNDFQKGDIAEGYSVSREKKESFPLTVTSAQKNPTAFYLCASSTGSTEAFFGQGTRLTVV.

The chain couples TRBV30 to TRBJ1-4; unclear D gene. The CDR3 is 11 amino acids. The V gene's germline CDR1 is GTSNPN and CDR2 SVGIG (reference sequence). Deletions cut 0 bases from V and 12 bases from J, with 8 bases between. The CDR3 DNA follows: TGTGCCTGGAGTGTATCGCGGGAACTGTTTTTT. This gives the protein CAWSVSRELFF.

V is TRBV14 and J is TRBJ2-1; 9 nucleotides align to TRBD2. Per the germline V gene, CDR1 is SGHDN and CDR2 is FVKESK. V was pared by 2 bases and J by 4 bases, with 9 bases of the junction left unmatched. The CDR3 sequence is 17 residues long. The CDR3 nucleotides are TGTGCCAGCAGCCAACCCTGGGGCGCGGGAGGGTACAATGAGCAGTTCTTC. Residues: CASSQPWGAGGYNEQFF.

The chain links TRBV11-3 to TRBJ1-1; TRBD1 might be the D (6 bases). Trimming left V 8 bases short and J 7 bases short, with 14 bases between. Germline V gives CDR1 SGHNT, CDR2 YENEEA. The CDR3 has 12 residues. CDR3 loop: CASGNKQGEAFF. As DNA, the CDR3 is TGTGCCAGCGGCAACAAACAGGGTGAAGCTTTCTTT.

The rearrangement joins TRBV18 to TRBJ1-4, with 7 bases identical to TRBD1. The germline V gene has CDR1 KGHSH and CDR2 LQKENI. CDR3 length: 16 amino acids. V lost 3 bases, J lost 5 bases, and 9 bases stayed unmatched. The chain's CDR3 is CASSPTMGQLNEKLFF. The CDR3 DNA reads TGTGCCAGCTCACCTACAATGGGACAGCTAAATGAAAAACTGTTTTTT.

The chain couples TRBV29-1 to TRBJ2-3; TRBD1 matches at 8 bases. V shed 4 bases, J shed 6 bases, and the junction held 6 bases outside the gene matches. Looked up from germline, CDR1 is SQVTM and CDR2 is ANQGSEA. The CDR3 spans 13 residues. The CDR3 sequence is CSVGTGPLDTQYF. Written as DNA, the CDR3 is TGCAGCGTTGGGACAGGGCCCTTGGATACGCAGTATTTT.

The CDR3 nucleotides read TGTGCCAGCAGTGAAAGACCACAGGGGGGCGGTCAGCCCCAGCATTTT. It translates to CASSERPQGGGQPQHF. The V and J genes are TRBV6-1 and TRBJ1-5; 8 bases align to TRBD1. The CDR3 has 16 amino acids. Germline values: CDR1 MNHNS, CDR2 SASEGT. V gave up 2 bases and J gave up 6 bases; unmatched junction bases: 9.

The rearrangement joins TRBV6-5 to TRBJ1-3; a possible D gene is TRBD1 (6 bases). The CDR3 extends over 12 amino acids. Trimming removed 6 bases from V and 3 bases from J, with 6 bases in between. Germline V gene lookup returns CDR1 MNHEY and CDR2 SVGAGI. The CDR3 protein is CASRDSGNTIYF. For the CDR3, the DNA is TGTGCCAGCAGGGACAGTGGAAACACCATATATTTT.

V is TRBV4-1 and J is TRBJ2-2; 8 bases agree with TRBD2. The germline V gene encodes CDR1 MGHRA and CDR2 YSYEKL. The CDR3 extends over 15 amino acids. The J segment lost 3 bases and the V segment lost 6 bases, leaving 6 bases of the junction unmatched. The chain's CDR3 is CASRKSSGDTGELFF. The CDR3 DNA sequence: TGCGCCAGCAGGAAAAGTAGCGGGGACACCGGGGAGCTGTTTTTT.

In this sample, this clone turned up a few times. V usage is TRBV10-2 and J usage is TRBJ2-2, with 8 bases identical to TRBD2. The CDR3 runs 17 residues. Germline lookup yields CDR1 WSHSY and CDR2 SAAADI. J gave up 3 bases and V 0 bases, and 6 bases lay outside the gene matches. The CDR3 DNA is TGCGCCAGCAGTGAGTCGGCGGGGGGCGTATACACCGGGGAGCTGTTTTTT. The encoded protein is CASSESAGGVYTGELFF.

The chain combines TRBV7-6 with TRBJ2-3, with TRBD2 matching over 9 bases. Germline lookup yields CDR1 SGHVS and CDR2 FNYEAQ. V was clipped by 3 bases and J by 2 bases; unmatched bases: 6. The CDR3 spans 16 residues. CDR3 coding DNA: TGTGCCAGCAGCTTGATAGCGGGGGAAGTCACAGATACGCAGTATTTT. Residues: CASSLIAGEVTDTQYF.

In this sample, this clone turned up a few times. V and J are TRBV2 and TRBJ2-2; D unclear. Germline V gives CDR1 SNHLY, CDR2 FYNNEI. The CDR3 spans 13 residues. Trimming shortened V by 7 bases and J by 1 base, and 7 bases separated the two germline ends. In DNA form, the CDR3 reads TGTGCCAGCACCACTCAGAACACCGGGGAGCTGTTTTTT. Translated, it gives CASTTQNTGELFF.

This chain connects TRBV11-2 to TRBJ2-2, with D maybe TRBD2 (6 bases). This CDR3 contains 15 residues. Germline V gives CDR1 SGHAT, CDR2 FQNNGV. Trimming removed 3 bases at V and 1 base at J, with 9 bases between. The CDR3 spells CASSLRGLNTGELFF. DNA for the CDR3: TGTGCCAGCAGCTTGCGGGGCTTGAACACCGGGGAGCTGTTTTTT.

CDR3 nucleotide sequence: TGTGCCAGCAGCTTAGATGGTCGGGGGGGCCCAGATACGCAGTATTTT. Translated, it gives CASSLDGRGGPDTQYF. J is TRBJ2-3 and V is TRBV13, with TRBD2 identical over 8 bases. Germline CDR1 and CDR2: PRHDT and FYEKMQ (reference sequence). The CDR3 consists of 16 residues. J was trimmed by 4 bases and V by 1 base; bases with no gene match: 7.

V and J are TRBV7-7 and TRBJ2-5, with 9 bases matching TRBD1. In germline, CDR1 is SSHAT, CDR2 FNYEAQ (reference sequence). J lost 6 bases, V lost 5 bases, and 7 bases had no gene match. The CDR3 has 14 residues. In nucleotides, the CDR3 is TGTGCCAGCAGCCAGACCGGGACAGGGAAGACCCAGTACTTC. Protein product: CASSQTGTGKTQYF.

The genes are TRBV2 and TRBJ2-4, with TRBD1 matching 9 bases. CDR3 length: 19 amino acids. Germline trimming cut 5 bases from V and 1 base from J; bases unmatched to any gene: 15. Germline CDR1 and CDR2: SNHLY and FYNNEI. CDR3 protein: CASSYSWDREVVAKNIQYF. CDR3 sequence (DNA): TGTGCCAGCAGTTATTCTTGGGACAGGGAGGTGGTTGCCAAAAACATTCAGTACTTC.

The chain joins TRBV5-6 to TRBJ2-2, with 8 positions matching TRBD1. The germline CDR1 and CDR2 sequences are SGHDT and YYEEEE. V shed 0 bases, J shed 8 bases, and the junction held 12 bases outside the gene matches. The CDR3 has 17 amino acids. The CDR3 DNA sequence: TGTGCCAGCAGCTTGGTGGACAGGGCCCCGGCGAAGGGGGAGCTGTTTTTT. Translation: CASSLVDRAPAKGELFF.

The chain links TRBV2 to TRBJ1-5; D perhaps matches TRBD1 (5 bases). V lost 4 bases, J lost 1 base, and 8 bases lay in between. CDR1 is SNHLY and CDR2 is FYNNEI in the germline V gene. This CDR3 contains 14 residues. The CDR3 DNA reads TGTGCCAGCAGTGCAGGGCGAAGCAATCAGCCCCAGCATTTT. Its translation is CASSAGRSNQPQHF. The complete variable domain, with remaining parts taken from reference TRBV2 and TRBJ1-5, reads EPEVTQTPSHQVTQMGQEVILRCVPISNHLYFYWYRQILGQKVEFLVSFYNNEISEKSEIFDDQFSVERPDGSNFTLKIRSTKLEDSAMYFCASSAGRSNQPQHFGDGTRLSIL.

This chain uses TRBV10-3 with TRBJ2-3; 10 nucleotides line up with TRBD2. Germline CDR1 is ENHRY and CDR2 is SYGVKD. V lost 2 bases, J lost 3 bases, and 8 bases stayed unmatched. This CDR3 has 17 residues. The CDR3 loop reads CAISETTSSGSTDTQYF. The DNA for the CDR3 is TGTGCCATCAGTGAGACAACGTCTAGCGGGAGTACAGATACGCAGTATTTT.

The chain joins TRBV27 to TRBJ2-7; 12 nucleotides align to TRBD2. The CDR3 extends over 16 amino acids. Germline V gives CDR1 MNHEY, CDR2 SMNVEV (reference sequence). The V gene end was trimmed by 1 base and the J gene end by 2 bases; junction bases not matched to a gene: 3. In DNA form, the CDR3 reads TGTGCCAGCAGTTTATTCTCTAGCGGGAGGGCCTACGAGCAGTACTTC. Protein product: CASSLFSSGRAYEQYF.

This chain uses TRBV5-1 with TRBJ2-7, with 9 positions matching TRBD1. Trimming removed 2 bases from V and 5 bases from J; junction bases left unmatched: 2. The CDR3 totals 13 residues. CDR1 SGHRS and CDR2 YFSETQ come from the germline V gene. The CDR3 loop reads CASSLGQGNEQYF. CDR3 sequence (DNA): TGCGCCAGCAGCTTAGGACAGGGGAACGAGCAGTACTTC.

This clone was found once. This CDR3 is CASSATGTSGLEQYF. CDR3 nucleotides: TGTGCCAGCAGCGCCACGGGGACTAGCGGGCTCGAGCAGTACTTC. J is TRBJ2-7 and V is TRBV11-3; 12 bases agree with TRBD2. The CDR3 covers 15 residues. Trimming at V came to 5 bases and at J to 6 bases, leaving 8 bases not matched to a gene. Germline lookup yields CDR1 SGHNT and CDR2 YENEEA.

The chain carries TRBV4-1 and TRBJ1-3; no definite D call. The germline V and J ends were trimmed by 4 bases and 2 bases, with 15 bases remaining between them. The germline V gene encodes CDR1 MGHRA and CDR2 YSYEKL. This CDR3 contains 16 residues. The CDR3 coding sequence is TGCGCCAGCAGCCTGGGCCATGGGAGAACTGGAAACACCATATATTTT. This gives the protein CASSLGHGRTGNTIYF.

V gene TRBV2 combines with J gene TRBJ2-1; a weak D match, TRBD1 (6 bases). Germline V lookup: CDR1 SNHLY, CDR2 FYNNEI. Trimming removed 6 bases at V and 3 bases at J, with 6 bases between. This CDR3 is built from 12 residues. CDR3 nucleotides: TGTGCCAGCAGGGACAGCTACAATGAGCAGTTCTTC. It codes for CASRDSYNEQFF.